This T cell receptor beta chain was recorded in a study of T-cell memory formation after mild COVID-19. Trimming left V 5 bases short and J 3 bases short, with 16 bases between. CDR3 size: 15 residues. The germline V gene has CDR1 SGHTA and CDR2 FQGNSA. MiXCR, run by TCRdb on the 5' RACE reads, gives a single entry per CDR3 protein. The table lists just over 350,000 distinct CDR3 sequences, around an eighth of them singletons. The sequence was obtained from a man in his late teens or twenties who had mild COVID-19 (a few samples of this study predate the infection). Cell type and time point are not known. The V and J genes are TRBV7-2 and TRBJ1-2; no firm D call. Sequences were obtained from PBMCs or a T cell subset sorted from them (not recorded which). This chain's CDR3 is CASSTREPTYYGYTF. The CDR3 DNA follows: TGTGCCAGCAGCACCCGGGAACCAACTTACTATGGCTACACCTTC.